A selection of T cell receptor beta chains follows, all from one sample in a study of cytomegalovirus exposure and HLA in healthy donors. Some clones are missing from TCRdb's copy, which holds only in-frame ones; the method was immunoSEQ multiplex PCR. Of some 150,000 clones detected, 75% to 90% appear once; the ten largest clones hold 4% to 5%. Sequenced material: PBMCs. The receptors originated from a young man in good health and CMV-seronegative. Each CDR3 is given with its conserved first and last residue. Fields, in order: CDR3 DNA, CDR3 protein, J gene, D gene, clone size, V gene. The D gene is left open where the match is weak. Rows may omit the clone size; those that give it use once, few, many or a size class.

cdr3_nt: TGTGCCAGCAGTGAAGGAGGGGGGAACACTGAAGCTTTCTTT
cdr3_aa: CASSEGGGNTEAFF
j_call: TRBJ1-1
d_call: -
clone_size: -
v_call: TRBV2

cdr3_nt: TGTGCCAGCAGCCCCCCGGGACAGGGAAGGTACGAGCAGTACTTC
cdr3_aa: CASSPPGQGRYEQYF
j_call: TRBJ2-7
d_call: TRBD1
clone_size: -
v_call: TRBV5-6

cdr3_nt: TGTGCCAGCAGCCCACAGGGACCTAATGAAAAACTGTTTTTT
cdr3_aa: CASSPQGPNEKLFF
j_call: TRBJ1-4
d_call: -
clone_size: -
v_call: TRBV11-2

cdr3_nt: TGCGCCAGCAGCTTGGAGGGGGTGAACACTGAAGCTTTCTTT
cdr3_aa: CASSLEGVNTEAFF
j_call: TRBJ1-1
d_call: -
clone_size: -
v_call: TRBV5-1

cdr3_nt: TGTGCCAGCAGTTTCACGACGGGGAACTATGGCTACACCTTC
cdr3_aa: CASSFTTGNYGYTF
j_call: TRBJ1-2
d_call: -
clone_size: -
v_call: TRBV27

cdr3_nt: TGTGCCACCAGCAACGGGACACACAATGAGCAGTTCTTC
cdr3_aa: CATSNGTHNEQFF
j_call: TRBJ2-1
d_call: -
clone_size: -
v_call: TRBV15

cdr3_nt: TGTGCCTGTCGCCGGGGGGGAGAGACCCAGTACTTC
cdr3_aa: CACRRGGETQYF
j_call: TRBJ2-5
d_call: TRBD2
clone_size: -
v_call: TRBV30

cdr3_nt: TGCGCCAGCAGCTTGGAAACAGGGACCAGCCGTGGCTACACCTTC
cdr3_aa: CASSLETGTSRGYTF
j_call: TRBJ1-2
d_call: -
clone_size: -
v_call: TRBV5-1

cdr3_nt: TGTGCCAGCAGGTGGTACAGCCGCCACACTGAAGCTTTCTTT
cdr3_aa: CASRWYSRHTEAFF
j_call: TRBJ1-1
d_call: -
clone_size: -
v_call: TRBV27

cdr3_nt: TGTGCCAGCAGCTTAGCTGACAGAGACTATGGCTACACCTTC
cdr3_aa: CASSLADRDYGYTF
j_call: TRBJ1-2
d_call: -
clone_size: -
v_call: TRBV7-8

cdr3_nt: TGTGCCAGCAGCTCCAACAGGGAAGGGAATCAGCCCCAGCATTTT
cdr3_aa: CASSSNREGNQPQHF
j_call: TRBJ1-5
d_call: -
clone_size: -
v_call: TRBV7-9

cdr3_nt: TGTGCCAGCAGGTCCCTTACAGGGGGCGGAGAGACCCAGTACTTC
cdr3_aa: CASRSLTGGGETQYF
j_call: TRBJ2-5
d_call: TRBD1
clone_size: -
v_call: TRBV7-9

cdr3_nt: TGTGCCAGCAGGCCCGGACAGGGGACAACTAATGAAAAACTGTTTTTT
cdr3_aa: CASRPGQGTTNEKLFF
j_call: TRBJ1-4
d_call: TRBD1
clone_size: -
v_call: TRBV27

cdr3_nt: TGTGCCAGCAGTTTCGGACAGCTGAACACCGGGGAGCTGTTTTTT
cdr3_aa: CASSFGQLNTGELFF
j_call: TRBJ2-2
d_call: -
clone_size: -
v_call: TRBV7-2

cdr3_nt: TGTGCCAGCAGCCCTGAAGTGAGGTACACTGAAGCTTTCTTT
cdr3_aa: CASSPEVRYTEAFF
j_call: TRBJ1-1
d_call: -
clone_size: -
v_call: TRBV5-4

cdr3_nt: TGTGCCAGCAGTGACCTTTTAAAGCGGGAGGCCACAGATACGCAGTATTTT
cdr3_aa: CASSDLLKREATDTQYF
j_call: TRBJ2-3
d_call: TRBD2
clone_size: -
v_call: TRBV27

cdr3_nt: TGTGCCAGCAGTTTAAACGGGGGGGCCAACACAGATACGCAGTATTTT
cdr3_aa: CASSLNGGANTDTQYF
j_call: TRBJ2-3
d_call: TRBD2
clone_size: once
v_call: TRBV7-2

cdr3_nt: TGTGCCAGCAGTCCCTGGCGGGAGGGCCCGAGGGAGCAGTACTTC
cdr3_aa: CASSPWREGPREQYF
j_call: TRBJ2-7
d_call: TRBD2
clone_size: -
v_call: TRBV27

cdr3_nt: TGTGCCAGCACCGAGAGTCGACAGGGGGTGTACATTCAGTACTTC
cdr3_aa: CASTESRQGVYIQYF
j_call: TRBJ2-4
d_call: TRBD1
clone_size: -
v_call: TRBV11-2

cdr3_nt: TGTGCCAGCAGCGACCGGACAGGAGCCTCTGGAAACACCATATATTTT
cdr3_aa: CASSDRTGASGNTIYF
j_call: TRBJ1-3
d_call: TRBD1
clone_size: once
v_call: TRBV9

cdr3_nt: TGTGCCAGTAGTATAGATGGGGGGTCCGGTGAGCAGTTCTTC
cdr3_aa: CASSIDGGSGEQFF
j_call: TRBJ2-1
d_call: -
clone_size: -
v_call: TRBV19

cdr3_nt: TGTGCCACCAGCAGTCCGGGACAGGTAACGGAGACCCAGTACTTC
cdr3_aa: CATSSPGQVTETQYF
j_call: TRBJ2-5
d_call: TRBD1
clone_size: -
v_call: TRBV15

cdr3_nt: TGTGCCAGCAGCGTCCCGGGACAGGGGGTCAATGAGCAGTTCTTC
cdr3_aa: CASSVPGQGVNEQFF
j_call: TRBJ2-1
d_call: TRBD1
clone_size: once
v_call: TRBV6-1